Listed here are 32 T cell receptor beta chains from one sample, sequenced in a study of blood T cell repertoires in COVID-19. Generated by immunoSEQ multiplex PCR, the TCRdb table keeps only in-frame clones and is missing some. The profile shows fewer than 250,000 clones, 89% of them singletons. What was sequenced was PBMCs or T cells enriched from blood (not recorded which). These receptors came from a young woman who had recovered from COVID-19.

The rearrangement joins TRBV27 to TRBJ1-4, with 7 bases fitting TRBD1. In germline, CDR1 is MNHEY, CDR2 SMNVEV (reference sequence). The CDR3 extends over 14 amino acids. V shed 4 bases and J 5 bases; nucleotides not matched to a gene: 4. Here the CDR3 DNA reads TGTGCCAGCAGTTCACCAGGGGGAAATGAAAAACTGTTTTTT. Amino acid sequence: CASSSPGGNEKLFF.

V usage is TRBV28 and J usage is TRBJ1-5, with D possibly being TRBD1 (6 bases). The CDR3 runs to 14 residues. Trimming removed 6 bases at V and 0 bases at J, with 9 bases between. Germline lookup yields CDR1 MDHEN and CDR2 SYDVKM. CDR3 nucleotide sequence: TGTGCCAGCAGGGAGGACAGTAGCAATCAGCCCCAGCATTTT. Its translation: CASREDSSNQPQHF.

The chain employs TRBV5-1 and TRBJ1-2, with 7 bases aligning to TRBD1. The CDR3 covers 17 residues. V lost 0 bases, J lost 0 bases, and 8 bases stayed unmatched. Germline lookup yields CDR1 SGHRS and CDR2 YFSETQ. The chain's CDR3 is CASSLGFDRAANYGYTF. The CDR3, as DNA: TGCGCCAGCAGCTTGGGCTTTGACAGGGCCGCTAACTATGGCTACACCTTC.

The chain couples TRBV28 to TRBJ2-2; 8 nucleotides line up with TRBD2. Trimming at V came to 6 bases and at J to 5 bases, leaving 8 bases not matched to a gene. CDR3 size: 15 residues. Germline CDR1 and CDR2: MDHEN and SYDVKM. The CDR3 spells CASSATSGLTGELFF. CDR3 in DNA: TGTGCCAGCAGCGCTACTAGCGGTCTGACCGGGGAGCTGTTTTTT.

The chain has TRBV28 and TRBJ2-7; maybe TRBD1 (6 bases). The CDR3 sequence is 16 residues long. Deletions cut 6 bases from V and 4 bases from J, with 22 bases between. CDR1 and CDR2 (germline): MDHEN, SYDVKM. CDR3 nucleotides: TGTGCCAGCAGCCTTTTGAGAGGGGGAACTAGGTACGAGCAGTACTTC. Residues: CASSLLRGGTRYEQYF.

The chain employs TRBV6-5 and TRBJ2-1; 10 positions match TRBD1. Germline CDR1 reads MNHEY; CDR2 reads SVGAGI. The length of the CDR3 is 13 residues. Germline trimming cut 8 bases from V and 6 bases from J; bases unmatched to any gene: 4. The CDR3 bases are TGTGCCAGCGGTCGGACAGGGGGCAATGAGCAGTTCTTC. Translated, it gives CASGRTGGNEQFF.

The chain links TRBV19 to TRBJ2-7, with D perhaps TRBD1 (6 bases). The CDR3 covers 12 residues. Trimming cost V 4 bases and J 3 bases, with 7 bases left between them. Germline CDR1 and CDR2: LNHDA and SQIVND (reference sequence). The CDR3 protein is CASSNRDYEQYF. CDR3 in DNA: TGTGCCAGTAGTAACAGGGACTACGAGCAGTACTTC.

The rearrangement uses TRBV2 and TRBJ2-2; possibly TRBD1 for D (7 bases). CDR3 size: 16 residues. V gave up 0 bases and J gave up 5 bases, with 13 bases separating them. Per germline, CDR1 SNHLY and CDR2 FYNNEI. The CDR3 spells CASSEAGPGGTGELFF. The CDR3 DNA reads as TGTGCCAGCAGTGAAGCTGGACCAGGGGGGACCGGGGAGCTGTTTTTT.

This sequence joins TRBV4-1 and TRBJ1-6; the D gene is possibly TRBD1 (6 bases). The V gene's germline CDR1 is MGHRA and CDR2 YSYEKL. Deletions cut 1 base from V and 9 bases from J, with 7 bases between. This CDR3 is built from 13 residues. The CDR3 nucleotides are TGCGCCAGCAGCCAAGCACAGGGTTCACCCCTCCACTTT. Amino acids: CASSQAQGSPLHF.

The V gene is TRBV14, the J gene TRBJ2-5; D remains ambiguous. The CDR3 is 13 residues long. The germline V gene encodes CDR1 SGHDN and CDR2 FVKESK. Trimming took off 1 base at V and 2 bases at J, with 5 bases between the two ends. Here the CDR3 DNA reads TGTGCCAGCAGCCAAGCGAGACAAGAGACCCAGTACTTC. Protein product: CASSQARQETQYF.

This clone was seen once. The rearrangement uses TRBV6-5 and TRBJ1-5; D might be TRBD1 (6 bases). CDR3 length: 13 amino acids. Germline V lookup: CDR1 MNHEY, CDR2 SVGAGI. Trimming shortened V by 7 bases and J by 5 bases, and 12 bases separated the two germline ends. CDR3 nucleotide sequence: TGTGCCAGCAAAAGGGACACAGATCAGCCCCAGCATTTT. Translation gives CASKRDTDQPQHF.

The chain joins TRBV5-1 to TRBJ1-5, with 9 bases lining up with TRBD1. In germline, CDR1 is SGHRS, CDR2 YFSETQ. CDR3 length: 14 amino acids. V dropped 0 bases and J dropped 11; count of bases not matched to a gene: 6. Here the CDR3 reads CASSLGQGGGAQHF. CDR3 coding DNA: TGCGCCAGCAGCTTGGGACAGGGGGGAGGAGCCCAGCATTTT.

CDR3 coding DNA: TGCGCCAGCAGCCCCCTTCCCAATCAGCCCCAGCATTTT. Its protein product is CASSPLPNQPQHF. This rearrangement joins TRBV5-1 to TRBJ1-5; no firm D call. The V gene's germline CDR1 is SGHRS and CDR2 YFSETQ. V lost 4 bases to trimming and J lost 3 bases, with 8 bases between them. This CDR3 is built from 13 residues. Supplemented by reference TRBV5-1 and TRBJ1-5, the full variable domain reads KAGVTQTPRYLIKTRGQQVTLSCSPISGHRSVSWYQQTPGQGLQFLFEYFSETQRNKGNFPGRFSGRQFSNSRSEMNVSTLELGDSALYLCASSPLPNQPQHFGDGTRLSIL.

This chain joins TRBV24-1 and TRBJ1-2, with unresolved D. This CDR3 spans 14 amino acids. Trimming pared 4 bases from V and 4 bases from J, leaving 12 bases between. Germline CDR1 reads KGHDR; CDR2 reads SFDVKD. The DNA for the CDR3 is TGTGCCACCAGTGACCCCCCAGTAAGCTATGGCTACACCTTC. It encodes CATSDPPVSYGYTF.

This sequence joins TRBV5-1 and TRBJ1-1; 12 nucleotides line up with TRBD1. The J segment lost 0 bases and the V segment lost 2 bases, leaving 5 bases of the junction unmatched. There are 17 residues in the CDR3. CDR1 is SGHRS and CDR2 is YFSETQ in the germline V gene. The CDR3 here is CASSFGTGGSMNTEAFF. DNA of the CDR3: TGCGCCAGCAGCTTCGGGACAGGGGGCAGCATGAACACTGAAGCTTTCTTT.

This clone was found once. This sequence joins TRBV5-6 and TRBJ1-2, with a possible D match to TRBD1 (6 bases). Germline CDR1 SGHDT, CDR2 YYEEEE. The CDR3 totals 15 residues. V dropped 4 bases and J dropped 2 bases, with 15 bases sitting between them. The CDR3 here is CASSPRRRGNYGYTF. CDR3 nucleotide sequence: TGTGCCAGCAGCCCCCGCCGAAGGGGGAACTATGGCTACACCTTC.

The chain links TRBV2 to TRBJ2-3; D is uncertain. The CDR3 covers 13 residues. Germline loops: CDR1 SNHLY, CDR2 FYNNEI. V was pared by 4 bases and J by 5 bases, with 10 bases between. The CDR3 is CASSGFLEDTQYF. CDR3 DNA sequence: TGTGCCAGCAGTGGCTTTCTAGAAGATACGCAGTATTTT.

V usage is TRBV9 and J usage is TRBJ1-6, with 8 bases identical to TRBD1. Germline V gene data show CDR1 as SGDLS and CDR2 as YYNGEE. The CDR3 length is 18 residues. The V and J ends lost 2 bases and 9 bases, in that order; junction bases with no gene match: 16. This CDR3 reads CASSVLSGGDGGFSPLHF. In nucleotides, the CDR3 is TGTGCCAGCAGCGTGTTATCAGGGGGCGATGGTGGGTTTTCACCCCTCCACTTT.

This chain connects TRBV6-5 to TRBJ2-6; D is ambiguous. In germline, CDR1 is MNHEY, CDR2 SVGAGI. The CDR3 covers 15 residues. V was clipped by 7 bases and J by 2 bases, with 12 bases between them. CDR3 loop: CASMEHGTGANVLTF. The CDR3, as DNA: TGTGCCAGCATGGAGCATGGCACTGGGGCCAACGTCCTGACTTTC.

Here the CDR3 DNA reads TGTGCCAGCAGTTGGGGACTAGCGGGGGCCAGGGATACGCAGTATTTT. It is translated as CASSWGLAGARDTQYF. The chain uses TRBV27 and TRBJ2-3, with TRBD2 matching 14 bases. The V segment lost 4 bases and the J segment 6 bases; nucleotides outside the gene matches: 6. The CDR3 length is 16 residues. The V gene's germline CDR1 is MNHEY and CDR2 SMNVEV (reference sequence).

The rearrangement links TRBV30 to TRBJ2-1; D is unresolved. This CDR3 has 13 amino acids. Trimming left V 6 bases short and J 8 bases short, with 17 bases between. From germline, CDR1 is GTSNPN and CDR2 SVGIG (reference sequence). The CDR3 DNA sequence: TGTGCCTGCTCTCTCGGGTCGCGCCATGAGCAGTTCTTC. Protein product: CACSLGSRHEQFF. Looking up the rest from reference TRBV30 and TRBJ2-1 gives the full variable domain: SQTIHQWPATLVQPVGSPLSLECTVEGTSNPNLYWYRQAAGRGLQLLFYSVGIGQISSEVPQNLSASRPQDRQFILSSKKLLLSDSGFYLCACSLGSRHEQFFGPGTRLTVL.

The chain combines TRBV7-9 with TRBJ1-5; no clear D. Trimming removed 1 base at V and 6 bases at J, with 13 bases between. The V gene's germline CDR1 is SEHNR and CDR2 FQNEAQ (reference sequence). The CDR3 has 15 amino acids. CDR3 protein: CASSLDSFGSQPQHF. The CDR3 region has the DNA TGTGCCAGCAGCTTAGACAGCTTCGGGAGTCAGCCCCAGCATTTT. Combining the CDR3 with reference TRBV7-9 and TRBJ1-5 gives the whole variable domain DTGVSQNPRHKITKRGQNVTFRCDPISEHNRLYWYRQTLGQGPEFLTYFQNEAQLEKSRLLSDRFSAERPKGSFSTLEIQRTEQGDSAMYLCASSLDSFGSQPQHFGDGTRLSIL.

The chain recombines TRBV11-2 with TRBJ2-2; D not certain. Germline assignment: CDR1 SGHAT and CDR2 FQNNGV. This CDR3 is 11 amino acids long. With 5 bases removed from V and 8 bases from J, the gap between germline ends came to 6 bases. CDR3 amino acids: CASSSSGELFF. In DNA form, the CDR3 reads TGTGCCAGCAGCAGTAGTGGGGAGCTGTTTTTT. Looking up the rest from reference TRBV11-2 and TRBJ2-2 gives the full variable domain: EAGVAQSPRYKIIEKRQSVAFWCNPISGHATLYWYQQILGQGPKLLIQFQNNGVVDDSQLPKDRFSAERLKGVDSTLKIQPAKLEDSAVYLCASSSSGELFFGEGSRLTVL.

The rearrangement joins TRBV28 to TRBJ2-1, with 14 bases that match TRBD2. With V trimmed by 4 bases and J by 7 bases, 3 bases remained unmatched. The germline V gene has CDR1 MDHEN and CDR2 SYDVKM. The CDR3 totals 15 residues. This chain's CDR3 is CASSSGLAGVNEQFF. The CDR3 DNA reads TGTGCCAGCAGTTCGGGACTAGCGGGGGTTAATGAGCAGTTCTTC.

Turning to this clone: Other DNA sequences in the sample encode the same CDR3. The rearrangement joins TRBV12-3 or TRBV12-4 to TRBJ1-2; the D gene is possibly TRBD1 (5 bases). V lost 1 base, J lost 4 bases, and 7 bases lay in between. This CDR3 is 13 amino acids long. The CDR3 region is CASSLGGGYGYTF. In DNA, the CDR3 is TGTGCCAGCAGTTTAGGCGGGGGCTATGGCTACACCTTC.

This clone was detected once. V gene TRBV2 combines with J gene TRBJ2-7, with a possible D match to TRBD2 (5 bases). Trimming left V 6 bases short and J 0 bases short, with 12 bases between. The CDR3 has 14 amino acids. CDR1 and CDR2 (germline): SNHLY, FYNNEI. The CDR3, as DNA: TGTGCCAGCAGGGTGAAGGACTCCTCCTACGAGCAGTACTTC. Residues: CASRVKDSSYEQYF.

The CDR3 sequence is CASGSSGGPGTDTQYF. DNA of the CDR3: TGTGCTAGTGGTTCTAGCGGGGGGCCTGGTACAGATACGCAGTATTTT. The rearrangement joins TRBV12-5 to TRBJ2-3; 11 bases are shared with TRBD2. V lost 4 bases, J lost 3 bases, and 6 bases stayed unmatched. Germline V gene data show CDR1 as LGHNT and CDR2 as FRNRAP. The CDR3 consists of 16 residues.

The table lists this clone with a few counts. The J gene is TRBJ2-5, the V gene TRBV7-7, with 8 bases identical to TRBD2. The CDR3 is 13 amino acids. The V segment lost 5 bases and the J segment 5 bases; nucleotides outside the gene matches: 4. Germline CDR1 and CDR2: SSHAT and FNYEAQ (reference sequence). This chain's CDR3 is CASSARLAETQYF. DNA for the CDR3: TGTGCCAGCAGCGCACGACTAGCGGAGACCCAGTACTTC.

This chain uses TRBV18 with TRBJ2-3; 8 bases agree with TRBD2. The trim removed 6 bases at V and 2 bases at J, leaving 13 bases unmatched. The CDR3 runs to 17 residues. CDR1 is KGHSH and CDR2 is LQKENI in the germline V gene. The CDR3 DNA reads TGTGCCAGCTCGAACCAACTAGCGGTCTCGACCACAGATACGCAGTATTTT. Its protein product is CASSNQLAVSTTDTQYF.

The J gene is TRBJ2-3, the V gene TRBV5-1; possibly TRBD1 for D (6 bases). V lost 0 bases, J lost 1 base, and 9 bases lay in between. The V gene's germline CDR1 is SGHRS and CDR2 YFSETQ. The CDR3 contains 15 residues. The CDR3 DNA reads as TGCGCCAGCAGCTTGGCGGCAGGGGGCACAGATACGCAGTATTTT. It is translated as CASSLAAGGTDTQYF.

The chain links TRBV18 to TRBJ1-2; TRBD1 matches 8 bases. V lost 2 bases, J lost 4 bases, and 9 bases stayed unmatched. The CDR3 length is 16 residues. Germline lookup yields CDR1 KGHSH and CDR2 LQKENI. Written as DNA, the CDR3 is TGTGCCAGCTCACCAACGGACAGGGATAGTGGCTATGGCTACACCTTC. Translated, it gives CASSPTDRDSGYGYTF.

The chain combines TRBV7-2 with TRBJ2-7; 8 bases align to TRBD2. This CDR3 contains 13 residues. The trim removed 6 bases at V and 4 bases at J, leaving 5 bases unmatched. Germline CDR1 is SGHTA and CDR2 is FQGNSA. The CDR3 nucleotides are TGTGCCAGCAGGAGCGGGGGTGATTACGAGCAGTACTTC. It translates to CASRSGGDYEQYF.